Below, one T cell receptor beta chain is given with its context. Its cognate antigen is unknown. The CDR3 runs 17 residues. This specimen comes from a study of beta chain features in type 1 diabetes. Regarding the study as a whole: There were fewer insertions and more deletions at the VDJ junctions of type 1 diabetes patients. TCRB CDR3 length was moderately but significantly reduced in all four CD4+ subsets of Type 1 diabetes patients.

Sequenced material consisted of expressed TCRB transcripts (all of the isolated RNA was reverse transcribed). Sequencing was performed with immunoSEQ multiplex PCR; in TCRdb, only in-frame clones are kept and a portion is missing. The sample has about 160,000 clones, about 63% seen once. CD45RO/CCR7/CD25/CD127/CD95/CD27 separated CD4+ naive, central memory, regulatory and stem cell-like memory cells by sorting. Sample: naive CD4+ T cells from blood. This sequence was found in a young man with type 1 diabetes. This chain connects TRBV1 to TRBJ1-6. TRBV1 is a known pseudogene. CDR3: CTSSQDEQADSNSPLHF. In nucleotides, the CDR3 is TGCACCAGCAGCCAAGACGAACAGGCGGACTCTAATTCACCCCTCCACTTT.